The clone carrying this T cell receptor (beta chain) was seen a handful of times. These data belong to a study of blood T cell repertoires in COVID-19. In the study overall: The United States, Italy and Spain supplied acute and convalescent COVID-19 samples. The cDNA or gDNA used as material had been derived from T cells, B-cell-depleted T cells, or PBMCs.

Germline CDR1 and CDR2: MNHEY and SMNVEV (reference sequence). CDR3 size: 13 residues. Trimming removed 6 bases from V and 12 bases from J; junction bases left unmatched: 10. Participants came from about 23 US areas, aged roughly 18 to 95 years. In the source study's methods: Reference gene primers were amplified, and this amplification served to estimate nucleated cell counts. Data came from immunoSEQ multiplex PCR; TCRdb stores just in-frame clones and leaves some out. That table supplies the V and J calls and clone size; D and trimming were determined from the DNA. This table has about 200,000 clones, roughly 85% appearing once.

The receptor's source is a middle-aged woman with acute COVID-19. The rearrangement joins TRBV27 to TRBJ2-1, with 8 positions matching TRBD2. Sequenced material: PBMCs or T cells enriched from blood (not recorded which). The CDR3 here is CASRVSGGIGQFF. The CDR3 region has the DNA TGTGCCAGCAGGGTCAGCGGGGGCATCGGGCAGTTCTTC.